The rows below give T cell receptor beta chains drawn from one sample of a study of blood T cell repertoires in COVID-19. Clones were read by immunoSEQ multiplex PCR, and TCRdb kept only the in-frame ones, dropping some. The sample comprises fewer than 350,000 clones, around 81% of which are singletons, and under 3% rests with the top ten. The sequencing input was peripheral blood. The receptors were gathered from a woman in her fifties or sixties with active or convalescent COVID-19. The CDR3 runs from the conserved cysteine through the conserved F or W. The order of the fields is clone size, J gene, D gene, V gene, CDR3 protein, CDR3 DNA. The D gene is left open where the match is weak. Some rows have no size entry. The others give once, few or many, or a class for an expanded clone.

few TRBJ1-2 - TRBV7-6 CASSLGGNYGYTF TGTGCCAGCAGCTTAGGCGGTAACTATGGCTACACCTTC
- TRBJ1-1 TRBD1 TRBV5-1 CASSLGTGAVSEAFF TGCGCCAGCAGCCTCGGGACAGGGGCGGTATCTGAAGCTTTCTTT
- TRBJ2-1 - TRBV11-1 CASSELSRQGEQFF TGTGCCAGCAGCGAGCTCTCAAGGCAGGGTGAGCAGTTCTTC
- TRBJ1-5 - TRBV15 CATSREAGGNQPQHF TGTGCCACCAGCAGAGAGGCAGGGGGCAATCAGCCCCAGCATTTT
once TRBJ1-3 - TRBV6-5 CASRVGNTIYF TGTGCCAGCCGCGTAGGAAACACCATATATTTT
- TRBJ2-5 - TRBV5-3 CARSLAARPVETQYF TGTGCCAGAAGCTTGGCTGCCAGGCCCGTCGAGACCCAGTACTTC
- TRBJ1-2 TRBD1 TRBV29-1 CSVGTGAYGYTF TGCAGCGTTGGAACAGGGGCCTATGGCTACACCTTC
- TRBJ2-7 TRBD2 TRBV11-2 CASSSLAGESF TGTGCCAGCAGCTCCCTAGCGGGGGAATCATTC
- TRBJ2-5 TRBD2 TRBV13 CASSPSGGPPQETQYF TGTGCCAGCAGCCCGAGCGGGGGGCCACCCCAAGAGACCCAGTACTTC
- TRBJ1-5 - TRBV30 CAVRYRGSNQPQHF TGTGCCGTAAGGTATAGAGGGTCCAATCAGCCCCAGCATTTT
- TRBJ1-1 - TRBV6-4 CASSSTREGAAFF TGTGCCAGCAGTTCGACCAGGGAGGGTGCAGCTTTCTTT
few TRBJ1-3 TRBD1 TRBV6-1 CASSEDGTVLGGGNTIYF TGTGCCAGCAGTGAAGACGGGACAGTCTTAGGAGGTGGAAACACCATATATTTT
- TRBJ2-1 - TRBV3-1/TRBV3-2 CASSQDPWRGGNEQFF TGTGCCAGCAGCCAAGATCCGTGGAGGGGGGGGAATGAGCAGTTCTTC
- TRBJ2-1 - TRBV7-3 CASSLASYNEQFF TGTGCCAGCAGCCTAGCATCCTACAATGAGCAGTTCTTC
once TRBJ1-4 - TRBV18 CASSPRGGPRGLNEKLFF TGTGCCAGCTCACCCCGGGGAGGGCCCAGAGGCCTAAATGAAAAACTGTTTTTT
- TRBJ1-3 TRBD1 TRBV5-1 CASSPTGRSGNTIYF TGCGCCAGCAGCCCGACAGGGCGCTCTGGAAACACCATATATTTT
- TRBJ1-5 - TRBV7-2 CASSLAAGQNQPQHF TGTGCCAGCAGCTTAGCGGCGGGGCAGAATCAGCCCCAGCATTTT
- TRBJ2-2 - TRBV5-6 CASSRHQGLGGELFF TGTGCCAGCAGTAGACATCAGGGATTAGGCGGGGAGCTGTTTTTT
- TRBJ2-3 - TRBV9 CASSDYTGLSTDTQYF TGTGCCAGCAGTGATTACACAGGGCTAAGCACAGATACGCAGTATTTT
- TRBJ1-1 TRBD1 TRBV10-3 CAISDMGTAAMNTEAFF TGTGCCATCAGTGATATGGGGACAGCCGCTATGAACACTGAAGCTTTCTTT
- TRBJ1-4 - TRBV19 CASSALTSTKEKLFF TGTGCCAGTAGTGCCCTAACTTCCACCAAGGAAAAACTGTTTTTT
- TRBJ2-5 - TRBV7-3 CASSLAGGYQETQYF TGTGCCAGCAGCTTAGCCGGGGGTTACCAAGAGACCCAGTACTTC
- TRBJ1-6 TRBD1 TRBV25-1 CASSAWSTGSSYNSPLHF TGTGCCAGCAGTGCTTGGTCGACAGGGAGCTCCTATAATTCACCCCTCCACTTT
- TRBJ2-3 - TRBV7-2 CASSLALVGVVTDTQYF TGTGCCAGCAGCTTAGCGCTAGTAGGGGTGGTGACAGATACGCAGTATTTT
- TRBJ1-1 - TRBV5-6 CASSWTDYTEAFF TGTGCCAGCAGCTGGACAGATTACACTGAAGCTTTCTTT
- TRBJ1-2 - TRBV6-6 CASSYSMGDNGYGYTF TGTGCCAGCAGTTACTCGATGGGGGACAATGGCTATGGCTACACCTTC
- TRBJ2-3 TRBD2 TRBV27 CASSSRRDGLAGAGDTQYF TGTGCCAGCAGTTCCAGGAGGGATGGACTAGCGGGGGCAGGGGATACGCAGTATTTT
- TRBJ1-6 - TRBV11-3 CASSLGAGGSPLHF TGTGCCAGCAGCTTGGGGGCAGGAGGTTCACCCCTCCACTTT
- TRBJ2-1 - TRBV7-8 CASSRIWRPNEQFF TGTGCCAGCAGCCGGATCTGGAGGCCCAATGAGCAGTTCTTC
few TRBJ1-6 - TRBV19 CASSIPGINSPLHF TGTGCCAGTAGTATTCCGGGTATTAATTCACCCCTCCACTTT
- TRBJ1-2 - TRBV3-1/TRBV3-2 CASSQADYGYTF TGTGCCAGCAGCCAAGCTGACTATGGCTACACCTTC
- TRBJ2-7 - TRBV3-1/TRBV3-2 CASSYSTGPGEQYF TGTGCCAGCAGCTATTCGACAGGACCAGGGGAGCAGTACTTC
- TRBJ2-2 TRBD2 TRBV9 CASSALRLAATGELFF TGTGCCAGCAGCGCCCTGAGACTAGCGGCCACCGGGGAGCTGTTTTTT
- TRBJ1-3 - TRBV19 CASSKIYYHSDSGNTIYF TGTGCCAGTAGTAAGATATACTACCACTCCGACTCTGGAAACACCATATATTTT
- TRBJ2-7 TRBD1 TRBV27 CASSFGTDYEQYF TGTGCCAGCAGTTTCGGGACAGACTACGAGCAGTACTTC
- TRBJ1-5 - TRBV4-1 CASSQGGGGQPQHF TGCGCCAGCAGCCAAGGGGGGGGCGGGCAGCCCCAGCATTTT
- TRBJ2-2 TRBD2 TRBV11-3 CASSTGSGGPLGGELFF TGTGCCAGCAGCACCGGGAGCGGGGGGCCCCTCGGCGGGGAGCTGTTTTTT
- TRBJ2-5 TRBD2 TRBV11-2 CASSLGFAGGQETQYF TGTGCCAGCAGCTTAGGGTTCGCGGGGGGCCAAGAGACCCAGTACTTC
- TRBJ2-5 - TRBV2 CASRELPQETQYF TGTGCCAGCAGGGAACTACCACAAGAGACCCAGTACTTC
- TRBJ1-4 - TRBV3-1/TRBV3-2 CASSRRDEKLFF TGTGCCAGCAGCCGCCGAGATGAAAAACTGTTTTTT
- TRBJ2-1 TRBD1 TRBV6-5 CASSYLGTGGYNEQFF TGTGCCAGCAGTTACCTCGGGACAGGGGGATACAATGAGCAGTTCTTC
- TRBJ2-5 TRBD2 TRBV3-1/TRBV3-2 CASSQDGGGYQETQYF TGTGCCAGCAGCCAAGATGGGGGGGGGTACCAAGAGACCCAGTACTTC
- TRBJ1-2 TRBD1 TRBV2 CASSEADRSGYTF TGTGCCAGCAGTGAAGCGGACAGGTCTGGCTACACCTTC
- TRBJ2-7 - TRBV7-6 CASSRGGLSSYEQYF TGTGCCAGCAGCCGCGGAGGGTTGAGCTCCTACGAGCAGTACTTC
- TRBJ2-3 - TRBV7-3 CASSSLAGFTDTQYF TGTGCCAGCAGCTCCCTCGCGGGGTTCACAGATACGCAGTATTTT
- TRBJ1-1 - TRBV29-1 CSAEGNRESAFF TGCAGCGCAGAGGGAAACAGGGAGTCGGCTTTCTTT
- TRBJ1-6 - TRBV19 CASRRREGNSPLHF TGTGCCAGTAGACGCAGGGAGGGTAATTCACCCCTCCACTTT
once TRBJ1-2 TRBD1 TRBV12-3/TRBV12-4 CASRTQGGGYTF TGTGCCAGCAGGACTCAGGGGGGCGGCTACACCTTC
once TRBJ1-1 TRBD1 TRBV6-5 CASRTRGPWNTEAFF TGTGCCAGCAGGACGAGGGGGCCTTGGAACACTGAAGCTTTCTTT
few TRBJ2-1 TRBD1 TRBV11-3 CASSTGTGTHNEQFF TGTGCCAGCAGCACTGGGACAGGGACCCACAATGAGCAGTTCTTC
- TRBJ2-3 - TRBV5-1 CASSLKGDTQYF TGCGCCAGCAGCCTTAAGGGGGATACGCAGTATTTT
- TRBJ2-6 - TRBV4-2 CASSQDIGQSSGANVLTF TGTGCCAGCAGCCAAGATATAGGACAGAGCTCTGGGGCCAACGTCCTGACTTTC